These T cell receptor beta chains were read from a single sample in a study of T cells in Graves' hyperthyroidism and ophthalmopathy. TCRdb called the multiplex PCR reads again in MiXCR, with one record for every CDR3 protein. The table shows fewer than 750,000 distinct CDR3 sequences, with about 14% occurring only once. The material sequenced was blood. All receptors derive from a woman in her thirties or forties with Graves' ophthalmopathy. The CDR3 runs from the conserved cysteine through the conserved F or W. A D gene is named only where the DNA matches it firmly. Expanded clones get a size class; other rows say once, few or many, or leave the size out.

v_call,j_call,d_call,clone_size,cdr3_aa,cdr3_nt
TRBV19,TRBJ1-3,.,few,CASSMGSGHGNTIYF,TGTGCCAGTAGTATGGGGTCCGGGCACGGAAACACCATATATTTT
TRBV6-5,TRBJ2-7,.,many,CASRPFSVPEQYF,TGTGCCAGCAGACCTTTTAGCGTGCCCGAGCAGTACTTC
TRBV7-8,TRBJ1-1,.,many,CASSRINTEAFF,TGTGCCAGCAGCAGGATCAACACTGAAGCTTTCTTT
TRBV2,TRBJ2-7,.,many,CASSGDTGGYEQYF,TGTGCCAGCAGTGGAGACACCGGCGGCTACGAGCAGTACTTC
TRBV7-9,TRBJ2-7,TRBD1,many,CASSSDRALYEQYF,TGTGCCAGCAGCTCCGACAGGGCCCTCTACGAGCAGTACTTC
TRBV6-1,TRBJ1-1,.,many,CASSTQAGGYDEAFF,TGTGCCAGCAGTACCCAGGCAGGAGGGTATGATGAAGCTTTCTTT
TRBV5-1,TRBJ2-7,TRBD2,few,CASSLVSSGIADEQYF,TGCGCCAGCAGCTTGGTGTCTAGCGGGATCGCCGACGAGCAGTACTTC
TRBV6-2/TRBV6-3,TRBJ2-7,.,many,CASSYPTYEQYF,TGTGCCAGCAGTTACCCCACCTACGAGCAGTACTTC
TRBV12-3/TRBV12-4,TRBJ1-1,.,few,CASSLLDAEAFF,TGTGCCAGCAGCCTGTTGGACGCTGAAGCTTTCTTT
TRBV5-1,TRBJ2-5,.,.,CASSLPEQRETQYF,TGCGCCAGCAGCTTGCCTGAACAAAGAGAGACCCAGTACTTC
TRBV19,TRBJ2-2,.,many,CASSMRTANTGELFF,TGTGCCAGTAGTATGAGGACCGCGAACACCGGGGAGCTGTTTTTT
TRBV6-5,TRBJ1-5,.,many,CASSYARGAQPQHF,TGTGCCAGCAGTTACGCACGGGGGGCCCAGCCCCAGCATTTT
TRBV6-1,TRBJ2-7,TRBD1,many,CASSDAHRGWGEQYF,TGTGCCAGCAGTGATGCACACAGGGGATGGGGCGAGCAGTACTTC
TRBV11-1,TRBJ1-1,.,few,CASSPQFARDMNTEAFF,TGTGCCAGCAGCCCGCAATTTGCCAGGGACATGAACACTGAAGCTTTCTTT
TRBV10-3,TRBJ1-1,.,many,CAISVRGGNTEAFF,TGTGCCATCAGTGTTCGGGGAGGAAACACTGAAGCTTTCTTT
TRBV6-2/TRBV6-3,TRBJ1-1,.,many,CASRMKGGSGTEAFF,TGTGCCAGCAGAATGAAGGGGGGGTCGGGGACTGAAGCTTTCTTT
TRBV4-3,TRBJ1-2,.,many,CASSQDLGNYGYTF,TGCGCCAGCAGCCAAGATCTAGGGAACTATGGCTACACCTTC
TRBV15,TRBJ1-5,.,few,CATSRLGGNQPQHF,TGTGCCACCAGCAGGTTAGGGGGAAATCAGCCCCAGCATTTT
TRBV7-3,TRBJ2-7,.,many,CASSETPAGEQYF,TGTGCCAGCAGCGAAACTCCGGCGGGCGAGCAGTACTTC
TRBV6-5,TRBJ1-1,TRBD1,many,CASSYGTAYTEAFF,TGTGCCAGCAGTTACGGGACAGCGTACACTGAAGCTTTCTTT
TRBV11-1,TRBJ2-2,.,many,CASTADGTLTTGELFF,TGTGCCAGCACCGCGGACGGAACCCTCACCACCGGGGAGCTGTTTTTT
TRBV29-1,TRBJ1-1,TRBD1,many,CSVRKSGGGVNTEAFF,TGCAGCGTTCGTAAATCAGGGGGCGGAGTGAACACTGAAGCTTTCTTT
TRBV30,TRBJ2-7,.,many,CAWSPGVVYEQYF,TGTGCCTGGAGCCCCGGGGTAGTCTACGAGCAGTACTTC
TRBV7-2,TRBJ1-1,.,many,CASSGTGGGWYTEAFF,TGTGCCAGCAGCGGGACTGGGGGCGGTTGGTACACTGAAGCTTTCTTT
TRBV11-2,TRBJ2-7,.,many,CASSTQATGGPGSYEQYF,TGTGCCAGCAGCACACAGGCCACCGGAGGACCTGGCTCCTACGAGCAGTACTTC
TRBV28,TRBJ1-5,TRBD1,many,CASRAGTGHNQPQHF,TGTGCCAGCAGGGCCGGGACAGGGCACAATCAGCCCCAGCATTTT
TRBV20-1,TRBJ1-2,TRBD1,many,CSAHGTVPTNYGYTF,TGCAGTGCCCACGGGACAGTACCTACTAACTATGGCTACACCTTC
TRBV20-1,TRBJ2-5,.,few,CSATGLARETQYF,TGCAGTGCTACGGGCCTAGCCAGAGAGACCCAGTACTTC
TRBV9,TRBJ1-1,.,many,CASSTSSGDNTEAFF,TGTGCCAGCAGCACGAGTTCGGGGGATAACACTGAAGCTTTCTTT
TRBV6-5,TRBJ2-7,TRBD1,many,CASRLTGGEQYF,TGTGCCAGCAGGCTGACAGGGGGAGAGCAGTACTTC
TRBV12-3/TRBV12-4,TRBJ1-3,.,many,CASSLGSPGSGNTIYF,TGTGCCAGCAGTTTAGGCAGCCCCGGCTCTGGAAACACCATATATTTT
TRBV7-2,TRBJ2-7,TRBD2,many,CATSGGGRASEQYF,TGTGCCACCTCGGGAGGGGGGAGGGCCTCCGAGCAGTACTTC
TRBV11-1,TRBJ2-7,TRBD2,many,CASSLGLEGEQYF,TGTGCCAGCAGCTTGGGACTAGAAGGCGAGCAGTACTTC
TRBV20-1,TRBJ2-1,TRBD2,many,CSARTSGAYNEQFF,TGCAGTGCTAGAACTAGCGGGGCTTACAATGAGCAGTTCTTC
TRBV18,TRBJ1-2,.,few,CASSPEGLGGYTF,TGTGCCAGCTCACCGGAAGGTTTGGGAGGCTACACCTTC
TRBV4-2,TRBJ2-7,.,.,CASSQDRSRLAGYEQYF,TGTGCCAGCAGCCAAGATCGGAGTCGGCTAGCCGGCTACGAGCAGTACTTC
TRBV5-1,TRBJ2-7,TRBD2,many,CASSTTSGSSYEQYF,TGCGCCAGCAGCACGACTAGCGGTAGCTCCTACGAGCAGTACTTC